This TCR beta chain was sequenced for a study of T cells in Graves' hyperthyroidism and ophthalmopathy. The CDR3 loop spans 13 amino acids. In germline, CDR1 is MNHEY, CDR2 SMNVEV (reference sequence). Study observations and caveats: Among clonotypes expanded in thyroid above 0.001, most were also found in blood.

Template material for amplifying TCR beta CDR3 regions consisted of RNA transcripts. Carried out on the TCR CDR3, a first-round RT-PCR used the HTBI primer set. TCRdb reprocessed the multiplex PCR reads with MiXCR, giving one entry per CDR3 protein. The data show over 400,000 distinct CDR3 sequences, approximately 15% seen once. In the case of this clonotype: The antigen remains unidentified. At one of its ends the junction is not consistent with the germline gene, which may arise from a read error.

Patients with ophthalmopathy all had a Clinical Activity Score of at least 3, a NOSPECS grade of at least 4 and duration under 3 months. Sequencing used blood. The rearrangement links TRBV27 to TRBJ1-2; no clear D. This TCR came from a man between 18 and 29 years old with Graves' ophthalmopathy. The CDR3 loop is CASKFRNGYSYTF. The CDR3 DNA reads TGTGCCAGCAAATTCAGGAATGGCTATAGCTACACCTTC.